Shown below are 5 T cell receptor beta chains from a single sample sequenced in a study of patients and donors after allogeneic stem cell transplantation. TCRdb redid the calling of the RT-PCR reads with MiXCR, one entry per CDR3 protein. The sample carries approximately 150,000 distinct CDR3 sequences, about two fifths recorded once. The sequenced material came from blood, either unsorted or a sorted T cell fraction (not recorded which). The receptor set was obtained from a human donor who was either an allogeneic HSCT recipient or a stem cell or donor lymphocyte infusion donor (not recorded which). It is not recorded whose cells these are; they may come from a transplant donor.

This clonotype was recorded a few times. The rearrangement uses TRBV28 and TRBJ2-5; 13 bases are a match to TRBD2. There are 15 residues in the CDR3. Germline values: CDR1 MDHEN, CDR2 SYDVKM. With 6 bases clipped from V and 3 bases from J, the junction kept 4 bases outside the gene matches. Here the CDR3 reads CASRMTSGGKETQYF. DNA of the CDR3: TGTGCCAGCAGGATGACTAGCGGGGGGAAAGAGACCCAGTACTTC.

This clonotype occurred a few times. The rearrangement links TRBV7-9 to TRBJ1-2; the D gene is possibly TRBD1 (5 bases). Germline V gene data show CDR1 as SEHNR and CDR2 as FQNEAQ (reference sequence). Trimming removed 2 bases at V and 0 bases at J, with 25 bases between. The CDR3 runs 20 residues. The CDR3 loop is CASSLPRQTGNNRSNYGYTF. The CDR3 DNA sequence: TGTGCCAGCAGCTTACCGCGACAGACGGGGAATAATAGGTCTAACTATGGCTACACCTTC.

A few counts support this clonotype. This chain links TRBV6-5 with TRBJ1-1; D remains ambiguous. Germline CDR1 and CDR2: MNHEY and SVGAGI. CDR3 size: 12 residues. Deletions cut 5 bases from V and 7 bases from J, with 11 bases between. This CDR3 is CASSQPPVEAFF. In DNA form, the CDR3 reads TGTGCCAGCAGTCAACCCCCGGTTGAAGCTTTCTTT.

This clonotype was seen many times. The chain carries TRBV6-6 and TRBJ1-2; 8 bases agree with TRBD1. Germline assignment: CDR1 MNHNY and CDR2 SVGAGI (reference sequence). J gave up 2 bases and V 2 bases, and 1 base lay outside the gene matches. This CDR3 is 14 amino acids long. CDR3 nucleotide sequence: TGTGCCAGCAGTTACCAGGGGGCCAACTATGGCTACACCTTC. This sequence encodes CASSYQGANYGYTF.

Here the CDR3 reads CASRAYSGGVGEQYF. CDR3 nucleotides: TGTGCCAGCAGAGCGTATAGCGGGGGTGTGGGCGAGCAGTACTTC. The chain links TRBV6-5 to TRBJ2-7; the match to TRBD2 covers 9 bases. The CDR3 totals 15 residues. Losses at the gene ends were 6 bases for V and 6 bases for J; bases not matched to a gene: 12. The V gene's germline CDR1 is MNHEY and CDR2 SVGAGI.